A single sample is the source of the 22 T cell receptor beta chains below, sequenced in a study of cytomegalovirus exposure and HLA in healthy donors. Researchers ran the PCR with 60 Vbeta and 13 Jbeta primers. TCRdb's copy holds only in-frame clones and misses some; the assay was immunoSEQ multiplex PCR. This table has about 140,000 clones, roughly 80% appearing once. Sequencing input: PBMCs. The source of these receptors is a female donor in good health and CMV-seronegative.

This rearrangement joins TRBV30 to TRBJ2-7; 7 positions agree with TRBD1. V lost 3 bases and J lost 4; bases outside the gene matches: 6. CDR1 and CDR2 (germline): GTSNPN, SVGIG (reference sequence). This CDR3 comprises 13 residues. In DNA, the CDR3 is TGTGCCTGGAGCCGGGGCAGGGGGTACGAGCAGTACTTC. Amino acids: CAWSRGRGYEQYF.

The chain uses TRBV5-1 and TRBJ2-7; 7 bases align to TRBD1. Germline V gene data show CDR1 as SGHRS and CDR2 as YFSETQ. The length of the CDR3 is 16 residues. V trimming: 0 bases; J trimming: 3 bases; junction bases outside the gene matches: 9. The CDR3 loop reads CASSLASGQVFYEQYF. CDR3 in DNA: TGCGCCAGCAGCTTGGCCTCCGGACAGGTATTCTACGAGCAGTACTTC. The full variable domain, in which reference TRBV5-1 and TRBJ2-7 provide the parts outside the CDR3, is KAGVTQTPRYLIKTRGQQVTLSCSPISGHRSVSWYQQTPGQGLQFLFEYFSETQRNKGNFPGRFSGRQFSNSRSEMNVSTLELGDSALYLCASSLASGQVFYEQYFGPGTRLTVT.

This rearrangement joins TRBV7-2 to TRBJ2-3, with D hard to call. The CDR3 is 13 amino acids. The V and J ends lost 1 base and 6 bases respectively, with 8 bases between them. Germline V gene lookup returns CDR1 SGHTA and CDR2 FQGNSA. The CDR3 here is CASSLDTPDTQYF. CDR3 coding DNA: TGTGCCAGCAGCTTAGACACGCCGGATACGCAGTATTTT.

The J gene is TRBJ2-4, the V gene TRBV10-3; a possible D gene is TRBD2 (7 bases). The CDR3 has 15 residues. CDR1 ENHRY and CDR2 SYGVKD come from the germline V gene. V dropped 2 bases and J dropped 7 bases, with 15 bases sitting between them. The CDR3 DNA sequence: TGTGCCATCAGTGAGGGTCGGGGGCGGGAGAACATTCAGTACTTC. This codes for CAISEGRGRENIQYF.

This clone was picked up a small number of times. J is TRBJ1-1 and V is TRBV20-1; D ambiguous. CDR3 length equals 11 residues. V lost 5 bases, J lost 8 bases, and 12 bases lay in between. CDR1 is DFQATT and CDR2 is SNEGSKA in the germline V gene (reference sequence). The CDR3 region is CSASRVGEAFF. CDR3 nucleotide sequence: TGCAGTGCTTCCCGTGTCGGGGAAGCTTTCTTT.

The rearrangement uses TRBV7-2 and TRBJ1-4; no firm D call. V lost 1 base to trimming and J lost 8 bases, with 8 bases between them. The CDR3 consists of 13 residues. From germline, CDR1 is SGHTA and CDR2 FQGNSA. In DNA form, the CDR3 reads TGTGCCAGCAGCTTAGGGCCGGGGGAAAAACTGTTTTTT. Translating it yields CASSLGPGEKLFF.

This chain connects TRBV4-3 to TRBJ2-5, with D perhaps TRBD1 (5 bases). Germline V gene lookup returns CDR1 LGHNA and CDR2 YSLEER. The CDR3 totals 15 residues. The V end lost 1 base, the J end lost 2 bases, and 11 bases lay between the germline ends. This CDR3 reads CASSQGVRVQETQYF. CDR3 DNA sequence: TGCGCCAGCAGCCAAGGTGTCAGGGTTCAAGAGACCCAGTACTTC.

The chain employs TRBV27 and TRBJ1-4; perhaps TRBD1 as D (5 bases). The V end lost 5 bases, the J end lost 4 bases, and 14 bases lay between the germline ends. The CDR3 is 15 residues long. Germline V gene lookup returns CDR1 MNHEY and CDR2 SMNVEV (reference sequence). In DNA form, the CDR3 reads TGTGCCAGCAGTACGACGGGACTGATTAATGAAAAACTGTTTTTT. Amino acids: CASSTTGLINEKLFF. Full variable domain (remainder filled in from reference TRBV27 and TRBJ1-4): EAQVTQNPRYLITVTGKKLTVTCSQNMNHEYMSWYRQDPGLGLRQIYYSMNVEVTDKGDVPEGYKVSRKEKRNFPLILESPSPNQTSLYFCASSTTGLINEKLFFGSGTQLSVL.

V is TRBV27 and J is TRBJ2-3; tentatively, D is TRBD2 (6 bases). The CDR3 is 17 residues long. Deletions cut 0 bases from V and 0 bases from J, with 13 bases between. Germline CDR1 reads MNHEY; CDR2 reads SMNVEV (reference sequence). CDR3 loop: CASSLSPPGSSTDTQYF. The CDR3 region has the DNA TGTGCCAGCAGTTTATCCCCACCCGGGAGTAGCACAGATACGCAGTATTTT.

The chain links TRBV6-1 to TRBJ1-1; no clear D. V was pared by 0 bases and J by 1 base, with 6 bases between. Germline V CDR1 and CDR2: MNHNS, SASEGT. This CDR3 region has 14 residues. Written as DNA, the CDR3 is TGTGCCAGCAGTGAAGCACTCCAGAACACTGAAGCTTTCTTT. Protein sequence: CASSEALQNTEAFF.

J is TRBJ2-6 and V is TRBV21-1; TRBD1 is the table's D call, not checked against the DNA. TRBV21-1 has pseudogene status. The CDR3 totals 15 residues. The CDR3: CASSKVRSGANVLTF. CDR3 in DNA: TGTGCCAGCAGCAAAGTCAGGTCTGGGGCCAACGTCCTGACTTTC.

This clone was picked up one time. The genes are TRBV19 and TRBJ1-2, with D possibly being TRBD1 (6 bases). The germline gives CDR1 LNHDA, CDR2 SQIVND (reference sequence). This CDR3 has 13 amino acids. V was clipped by 6 bases and J by 8 bases, with 16 bases between them. This CDR3 is CASRVSRGQGYTF. The CDR3 region has the DNA TGTGCCAGTAGGGTATCCAGGGGACAAGGCTACACCTTC. The full variable domain, completed using reference TRBV19 and TRBJ1-2, is DGGITQSPKYLFRKEGQNVTLSCEQNLNHDAMYWYRQDPGQGLRLIYYSQIVNDFQKGDIAEGYSVSREKKESFPLTVTSAQKNPTAFYLCASRVSRGQGYTFGSGTRLTVV.

CDR3 sequence (DNA): TGTGCCAGCAGCGTGGCGGGGGGTCCCTACGAGCAGTACTTC. The encoded protein is CASSVAGGPYEQYF. The chain links TRBV9 to TRBJ2-7; 8 positions match TRBD2. The CDR3 is 14 residues long. Germline V lookup: CDR1 SGDLS, CDR2 YYNGEE. Trimming at V came to 2 bases and at J to 2 bases, leaving 3 bases not matched to a gene.

CDR3 region: CASSVQQNTEAFF. The CDR3 bases are TGTGCCAGCAGTGTACAACAGAACACTGAAGCTTTCTTT. This sequence joins TRBV6-4 and TRBJ1-1; D unresolved. The CDR3 has 13 residues. Between the trimmed V and J ends, which lost 4 bases and 1 base, there was a span of 7 bases. Per germline, CDR1 MRHNA and CDR2 SNTAGT.

This chain uses TRBV5-1 with TRBJ2-6; D is possibly TRBD2 (5 bases). V was pared by 3 bases and J by 1 base, with 11 bases between. CDR3 length equals 16 residues. Germline V gene lookup returns CDR1 SGHRS and CDR2 YFSETQ. CDR3 nucleotides: TGCGCCAGCAGCTACCTTGGCGGGTCTGGGGCCAACGTCCTGACTTTC. It specifies CASSYLGGSGANVLTF.

The chain links TRBV5-6 to TRBJ1-4; 7 bases map to TRBD1. V lost 4 bases and J lost 8; bases outside the gene matches: 14. Germline V gene data show CDR1 as SGHDT and CDR2 as YYEEEE. CDR3 length: 16 residues. The CDR3 nucleotides are TGTGCCAGCAGCCCAACAGGACAGGCAGGGAGAGAAAAACTGTTTTTT. This translates into CASSPTGQAGREKLFF. Looking up the rest from reference TRBV5-6 and TRBJ1-4 gives the full variable domain: DAGVTQSPTHLIKTRGQQVTLRCSPKSGHDTVSWYQQALGQGPQFIFQYYEEEERQRGNFPDRFSGHQFPNYSSELNVNALLLGDSALYLCASSPTGQAGREKLFFGSGTQLSVL.

The rearrangement joins TRBV13 to TRBJ2-5; D unresolved. This CDR3 contains 13 residues. V was cut by 0 bases and J by 7 bases, with 9 bases left in between. Germline CDR1 PRHDT, CDR2 FYEKMQ (reference sequence). As DNA, the CDR3 is TGTGCCAGCAGCTTAGGCCTAACGGGGACCCAGTACTTC. It encodes CASSLGLTGTQYF.

The CDR3, as DNA: TGTGCCAGCAGCTTGCGAGGGATCCTTTACGAGCAGTACTTC. It yields the protein CASSLRGILYEQYF. V gene TRBV11-2 combines with J gene TRBJ2-7; D perhaps matches TRBD2 (5 bases). This CDR3 is built from 14 residues. From germline, CDR1 is SGHAT and CDR2 FQNNGV. Trimming removed 3 bases at V and 4 bases at J, with 13 bases between.

J is TRBJ2-2 and V is TRBV5-1, with a tentative D call TRBD2 (5 bases). CDR3 length: 13 amino acids. Germline-derived CDR1 and CDR2 are SGHRS and YFSETQ. The V gene lost 4 bases and the J gene lost 3 bases, with 7 bases spanning the gap. The CDR3 bases are TGCGCCAGCAGCCTGCGGGACACCGGGGAGCTGTTTTTT. This translates into CASSLRDTGELFF.

The V gene is TRBV23-1, the J gene TRBJ2-5; D is possibly TRBD1 (5 bases). TRBV23-1 belongs to the ORF category, with a function that is uncertain. The CDR3 spans 14 residues. V dropped 7 bases and J dropped 5 bases, with 17 bases sitting between them. CDR3 DNA: TGCGCCAGCAAACCTAAACGACAGATGGAGACCCAGTACTTC. Translation: CASKPKRQMETQYF.

This clone occurred once. The rearrangement links TRBV7-2 to TRBJ2-5, with 7 bases identical to TRBD2. Germline V gene sequence: CDR1 SGHTA, CDR2 FQGNSA. The trim removed 2 bases at V and 5 bases at J, leaving 8 bases unmatched. This CDR3 has 15 amino acids. CDR3 protein: CASSLRAGSEETQYF. In nucleotides, the CDR3 is TGTGCCAGCAGCTTACGAGCGGGGTCGGAGGAGACCCAGTACTTC.

The rearrangement links TRBV29-1 to TRBJ2-3; tentative D call: TRBD1 (6 bases). The tail of the sequence fits TRBJ1-5 better, so the J call may be wrong. Germline loops: CDR1 SQVTM, CDR2 ANQGSEA. CDR3 length: 15 residues. The CDR3 spells CSVSEDSFYTDTQHF. CDR3 coding DNA: TGCAGCGTTTCCGAGGACAGTTTCTACACAGATACGCAGCATTTT.